This T cell receptor beta chain was captured by sequencing in a study of blood T cell repertoires in COVID-19. At the level of the study: T cells, B-cell-depleted T cells, or PBMCs supplied cDNA or gDNA.

This clone was counted only a few times. Profiling relied on immunoSEQ multiplex PCR, and the TCRdb table lists in-frame clones only, not all of them. The sample shows about 380,000 clones, 88% of them seen only once. Germline assignment: CDR1 SGHDT and CDR2 YYEEEE. Trimming removed 4 bases at V and 7 bases at J, with 14 bases between. The CDR3 contains 13 residues. The clonotype originates from a woman aged 18-35 years who had recovered from COVID-19. Material for sequencing was PBMCs or T cells enriched from blood (not recorded which). The chain joins TRBV5-6 to TRBJ1-1, with D perhaps matching TRBD1 (6 bases). The DNA for the CDR3 is TGTGCCAGCAGCCCTGTGAGGGGGATTGAAGCTTTCTTT. It yields the protein CASSPVRGIEAFF.